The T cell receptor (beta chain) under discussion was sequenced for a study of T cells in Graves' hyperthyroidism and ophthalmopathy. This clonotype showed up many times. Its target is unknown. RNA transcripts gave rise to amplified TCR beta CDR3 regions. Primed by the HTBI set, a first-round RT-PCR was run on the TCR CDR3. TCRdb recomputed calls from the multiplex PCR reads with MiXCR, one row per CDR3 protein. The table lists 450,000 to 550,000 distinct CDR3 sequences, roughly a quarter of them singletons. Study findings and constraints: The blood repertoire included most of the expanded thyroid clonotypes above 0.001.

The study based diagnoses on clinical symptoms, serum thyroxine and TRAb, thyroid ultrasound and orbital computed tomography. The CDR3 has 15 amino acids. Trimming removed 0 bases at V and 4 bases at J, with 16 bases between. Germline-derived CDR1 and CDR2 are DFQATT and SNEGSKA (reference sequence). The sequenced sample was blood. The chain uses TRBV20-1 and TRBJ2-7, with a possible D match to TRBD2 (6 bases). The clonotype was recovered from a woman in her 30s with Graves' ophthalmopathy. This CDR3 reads CSARDYGEREYEQYF. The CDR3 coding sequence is TGCAGTGCTAGAGATTACGGGGAACGGGAGTACGAGCAGTACTTC.